This note documents a single TCR beta chain sequence. In germline, CDR1 is DFQATT, CDR2 SNEGSKA (reference sequence). With V trimmed by 1 base and J by 3 bases, 2 bases remained unmatched. This CDR3 region has 14 residues. The record originates from a study of T cell repertoires in cytomegalovirus infection. MiXCR, applied by TCRdb to the reads, yields one record per CDR3 protein. The sample lists about 260,000 distinct CDR3 sequences, roughly 10% seen once, with more than 13% in the top ten. Material: PBMCs. The source of this sequence is a human donor in good health (CMV status not recorded). Some clones in this sample may be carry-over from other donors' samples. The J gene is TRBJ1-4, the V gene TRBV20-1, with 7 bases fitting TRBD1. In DNA form, the CDR3 reads TGCAGTGCTAGAGTAGGGGGCTCTAATGAAAAACTGTTTTTT. Encoded protein: CSARVGGSNEKLFF.